This is a list of T cell receptor beta chains from one sample in a study of shared clonotypes between healthy human individuals. Assay: immunoSEQ multiplex PCR; the TCRdb copy retains only in-frame clones and omits some. The sample includes about 2.4 million clones, 93% of them seen just once. Specimen: naive CD4+ T cells from PBMCs. Every receptor here comes from a man between 18 and 29 years old in good health. Some clones in this sample may be carry-over from other donors' samples. Both conserved end residues are part of each CDR3. Each record gives: D gene, V gene, clone size, J gene, CDR3 protein, CDR3 DNA. The D gene is left open where the match is weak. The size of a clone is reported for some rows only, either as once, few or many, or as a class for expanded clones.

NA	TRBV19	NA	TRBJ1-2	CASMVRQAANYGYTF	TGTGCCAGTATGGTTAGACAGGCTGCTAACTATGGCTACACCTTC
NA	TRBV14	once	TRBJ2-6	CASSPRVSSGANVLTF	TGTGCCAGCAGCCCGCGAGTGTCCTCTGGGGCCAACGTCCTGACTTTC
TRBD1	TRBV19	NA	TRBJ2-5	CASSIKGGLGETQYF	TGTGCCAGTAGTATCAAAGGGGGCTTGGGAGAGACCCAGTACTTC
TRBD1	TRBV10-3	NA	TRBJ1-1	CAIRRQGGTEAFF	TGTGCCATCAGACGACAGGGAGGCACTGAAGCTTTCTTT
NA	TRBV28	NA	TRBJ2-7	CASSQDLSMNYEQYF	TGTGCCAGCTCTCAAGACCTTTCAATGAACTACGAGCAGTACTTC
NA	TRBV5-1	NA	TRBJ2-7	CASSSPDGKSSYEQYF	TGCGCCAGCAGCTCACCCGACGGGAAGAGCTCCTACGAGCAGTACTTC
NA	TRBV28	NA	TRBJ2-7	CASNPLEFEGYEQYF	TGTGCCAGCAATCCGCTTGAGTTTGAGGGCTACGAGCAGTACTTC
NA	TRBV6-5	NA	TRBJ1-1	CASTSAMNTEAFF	TGTGCCAGCACCTCTGCCATGAACACTGAAGCTTTCTTT
NA	TRBV28	NA	TRBJ1-5	CASSPPQGYGQPQHF	TGTGCCAGCAGCCCCCCCCAGGGTTACGGTCAGCCCCAGCATTTT
TRBD2	TRBV28	NA	TRBJ2-3	CASSLGTSGTSTDTQYF	TGTGCCAGCAGTTTAGGGACTAGCGGAACTAGCACAGATACGCAGTATTTT
TRBD2	TRBV19	once	TRBJ2-2	CGTSGRVDTGELFF	TGTGGCACTAGCGGGAGGGTCGACACCGGGGAGCTGTTTTTT
TRBD1	TRBV13	NA	TRBJ1-2	CASSLLLTGIGSGYTF	TGTGCCAGCAGCTTATTACTGACAGGGATAGGTAGTGGCTACACCTTC
NA	TRBV7-3	NA	TRBJ2-6	CASSLRVTSGANVLTF	TGTGCCAGCAGCCTAAGGGTAACCTCTGGGGCCAACGTCCTGACTTTC
NA	TRBV15	NA	TRBJ1-5	CATSRQGQSSNQPQHF	TGTGCCACCAGCAGACAGGGTCAAAGCAGCAATCAGCCCCAGCATTTT
NA	TRBV5-1	NA	TRBJ1-1	CASSLEQGYTEAFF	TGCGCCAGCAGCTTGGAACAGGGCTACACTGAAGCTTTCTTT
NA	TRBV5-1	NA	TRBJ1-6	CASRDDRSSYNSPLHF	TGCGCCAGCAGGGACGACAGGAGCTCCTATAATTCACCCCTCCACTTT
NA	TRBV30	NA	TRBJ2-1	CALKRDRRGNEQFF	TGTGCCTTAAAGCGGGACCGCAGGGGCAATGAGCAGTTCTTC
NA	TRBV6-1	NA	TRBJ1-2	CASSEQGRGYTF	TGTGCCAGCAGTGAACAGGGCCGTGGCTACACCTTC
NA	TRBV11-2	NA	TRBJ1-2	CASSPGSYYGYTF	TGTGCCAGCAGCCCCGGGTCGTACTATGGCTACACCTTC
NA	TRBV19	NA	TRBJ2-2	CATLMMGAPNTGELFF	TGTGCCACCCTGATGATGGGGGCTCCGAACACCGGGGAGCTGTTTTTT
TRBD1	TRBV2	once	TRBJ2-1	CASTQLGQGGGLAGEQFF	TGTGCCAGCACCCAATTAGGACAGGGGGGAGGCCTAGCGGGTGAGCAGTTCTTC
NA	TRBV7-8	NA	TRBJ1-3	CASSLETGWQTYGNTIYF	TGTGCCAGCAGCTTAGAAACCGGTTGGCAGACATATGGAAACACCATATATTTT
TRBD1	TRBV7-2	NA	TRBJ1-1	CASSFRQGNTEAFF	TGTGCCAGCAGCTTCCGACAGGGGAACACTGAAGCTTTCTTT
TRBD2	TRBV27	NA	TRBJ2-1	CASSLLWLAGEDCEQFF	TGTGCCAGCAGCCTCCTTTGGCTAGCGGGAGAAGATTGCGAGCAGTTCTTC
NA	TRBV5-4	NA	TRBJ2-3	CASSLESDTQYF	TGTGCCAGCAGCCTCGAATCGGATACGCAGTATTTT
NA	TRBV7-2	NA	TRBJ2-1	CASSLAAGREQFF	TGTGCCAGCAGCTTAGCGGCAGGGCGTGAACAGTTCTTC
TRBD2	TRBV5-1	NA	TRBJ2-1	CASSKPGLAGAGEQFF	TGCGCCAGCAGCAAACCGGGACTAGCGGGAGCAGGTGAGCAGTTCTTC
NA	TRBV6-6	NA	TRBJ1-2	CASSAPGHSYGYTF	TGTGCCAGCAGCGCTCCGGGACACTCCTATGGCTACACCTTC